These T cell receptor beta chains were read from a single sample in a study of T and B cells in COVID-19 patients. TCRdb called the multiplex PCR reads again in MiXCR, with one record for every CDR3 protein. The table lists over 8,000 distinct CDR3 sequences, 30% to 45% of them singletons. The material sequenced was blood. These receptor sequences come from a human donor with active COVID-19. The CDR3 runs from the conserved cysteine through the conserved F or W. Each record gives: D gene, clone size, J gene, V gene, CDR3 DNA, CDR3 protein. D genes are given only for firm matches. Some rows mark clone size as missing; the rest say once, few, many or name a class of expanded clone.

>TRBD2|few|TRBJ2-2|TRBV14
TGTGCCAGCAGCCAAACTACTGGGCTAGCGGGGGGCACCGGGGAGCTGTTTTTT
CASSQTTGLAGGTGELFF
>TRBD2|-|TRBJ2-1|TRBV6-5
TGTGCCAGCAGTTTCACGAGACTAGCGGGAGACAATGAGCAGTTCTTC
CASSFTRLAGDNEQFF
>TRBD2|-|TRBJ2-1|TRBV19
TGTGCCAGAAGTCCCAGGGGAAAGCGGGGGGGAGGTGAGCAGTTCTTC
CARSPRGKRGGGEQFF
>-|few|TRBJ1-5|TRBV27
TGTGCCAGCAGTACAGGGTGGGATCAGCCCCAGCATTTT
CASSTGWDQPQHF
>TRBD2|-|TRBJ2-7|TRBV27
TGTGCCAGCAGTTCCCCACAGCGGGGCCCCTACGAGCAGTACTTC
CASSSPQRGPYEQYF
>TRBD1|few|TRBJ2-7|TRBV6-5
TGTGCCAGCAGTGACAGGGTGACCTACGAGCAGTACTTC
CASSDRVTYEQYF
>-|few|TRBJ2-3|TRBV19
TGTGCCAGTAGTATGAGCGGGTCCACACCTAGCACAGATACGCAGTATTTT
CASSMSGSTPSTDTQYF
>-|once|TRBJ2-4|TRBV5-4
TGTGCCAGCAGCTTGGTTGGGGCCAAAAACATTCAGTACTTC
CASSLVGAKNIQYF
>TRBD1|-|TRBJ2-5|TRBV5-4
TGTGTCAGCAGCTCAGGGACAGCTACCTGGGAGACCCAGTACTTC
CVSSSGTATWETQYF
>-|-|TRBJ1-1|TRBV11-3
TGTGCCAGCAGCCCTTCCAGGGAGGGTGAATCTTTCTTT
CASSPSREGESFF
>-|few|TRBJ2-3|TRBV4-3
TGCGCCAGCAGCCAAGAGAAACGGATGTGGGCAGATACGCAGTATTTT
CASSQEKRMWADTQYF
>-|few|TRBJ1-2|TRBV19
TGTGCCAGTAGTATCACCGCGACAGCGCTGGGCTACACCTTC
CASSITATALGYTF
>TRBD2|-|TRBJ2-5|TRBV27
TGTGCCAGCAGCCCCGCGGGAGCTGAGACCCAGTACTTC
CASSPAGAETQYF
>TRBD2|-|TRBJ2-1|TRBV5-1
TGCGCCAGCACTTTAGCTAGCGGGAGTAGGTATGAGCAGTTCTTC
CASTLASGSRYEQFF
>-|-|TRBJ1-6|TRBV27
TGTGCCAGCAGTCCGGGAGCGACAGTGATTAATTCACCCCTCCACTTT
CASSPGATVINSPLHF
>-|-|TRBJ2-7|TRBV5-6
TGTGCCAGCAGCTCGTCCTACACCCTTGGGACCTACGAGCAGTACTTC
CASSSSYTLGTYEQYF
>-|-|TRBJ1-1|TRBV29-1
TGCAGCGTGCGGGAAGGGACCGCGGGGAGGAACACTGAAGCTTTCTTT
CSVREGTAGRNTEAFF
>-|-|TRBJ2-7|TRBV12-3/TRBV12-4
TGTGCCAGCAGTTTAATGGGGGGTGACGAGCAGTACTTC
CASSLMGGDEQYF
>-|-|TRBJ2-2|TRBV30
TGTGCCTGGAGTATGGCGGTTAACACCGGGGAGCTGTTTTTT
CAWSMAVNTGELFF
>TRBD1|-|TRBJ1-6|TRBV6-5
TGTGCCAGCAGCCCCGGGACAGGCGGGGCTTCACCCCTCCACTTT
CASSPGTGGASPLHF
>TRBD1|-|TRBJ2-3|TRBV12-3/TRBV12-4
TGTGCCACCCGGGACAGCTATTCAGATACGCAGTATTTT
CATRDSYSDTQYF
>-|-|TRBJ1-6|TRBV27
TGTGCCAGCAGTTTACGCTCCGGAAGCTCCTATAATTCACCCCTCCACTTT
CASSLRSGSSYNSPLHF
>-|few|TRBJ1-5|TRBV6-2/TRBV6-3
TGTGCCAGCAGCTTGGGCTCTGATCAGCCCCAGCATTTT
CASSLGSDQPQHF
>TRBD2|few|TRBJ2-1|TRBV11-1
TGTGCCAGCAGCCTAGCGGGGGGCACATACAATGAGCAGTTCTTC
CASSLAGGTYNEQFF
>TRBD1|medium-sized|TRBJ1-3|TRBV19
TGTGCCAGCCGCAACGCCCACAGGGGGTCGGGAAACACCATATATTTT
CASRNAHRGSGNTIYF
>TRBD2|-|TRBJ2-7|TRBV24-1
TGTGCCACCAGTGACCCGAGGACTAGCGGGACTGAGCAGTACTTC
CATSDPRTSGTEQYF
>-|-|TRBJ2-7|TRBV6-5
TGTGCCAGCAGTTTCGCAGACAGCACCTCCTACGAGCAGTACTTC
CASSFADSTSYEQYF
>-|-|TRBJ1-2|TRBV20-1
TGCAGTGCTAGTGTTGACAGCCCCTATGGCTACACCTTC
CSASVDSPYGYTF
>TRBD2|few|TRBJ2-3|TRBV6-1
TGTGCCAGCAGTGAAAACATGAGCGGGGTTGCGTCTAGCACAGATACGCAGTATTTT
CASSENMSGVASSTDTQYF